This T cell receptor (beta chain) emerged from a study of T cell responses to AZD1222 COVID-19 vaccine. Doses given second, at about 4 or about 12 weeks, were pooled. Here immunoSEQ multiplex PCR was the method, and the copy in TCRdb shows in-frame clones only, minus some. The sample comprises some 150,000 clones, roughly 90% of which are singletons, and about 4.3% rests with the top ten. With V trimmed by 5 bases and J by 3 bases, 7 bases remained unmatched. The CDR3 covers 14 residues. Germline assignment: CDR1 MNHEY and CDR2 SMNVEV (reference sequence). The sample was peripheral blood, taken 28 days after the second AZD1222 dose. V is TRBV27 and J is TRBJ2-7; TRBD1 aligns across 7 bases. The clonotype was recovered from an adult who received the AZD1222 COVID-19 vaccine. The CDR3 region is CASSGYRTGYEQYF. CDR3 DNA sequence: TGTGCCAGCAGTGGGTACAGGACAGGCTACGAGCAGTACTTC.